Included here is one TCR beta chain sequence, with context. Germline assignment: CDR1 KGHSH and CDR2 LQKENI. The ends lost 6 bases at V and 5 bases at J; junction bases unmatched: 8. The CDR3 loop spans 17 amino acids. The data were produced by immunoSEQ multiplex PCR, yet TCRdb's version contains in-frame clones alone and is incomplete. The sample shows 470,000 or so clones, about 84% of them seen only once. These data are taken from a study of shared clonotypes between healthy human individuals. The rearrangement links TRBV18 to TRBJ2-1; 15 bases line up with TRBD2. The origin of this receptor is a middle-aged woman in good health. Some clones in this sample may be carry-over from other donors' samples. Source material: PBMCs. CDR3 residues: CASSMGLAGGGDNEQFF. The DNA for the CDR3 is TGTGCCAGCTCGATGGGACTAGCGGGAGGTGGCGACAATGAGCAGTTCTTC.